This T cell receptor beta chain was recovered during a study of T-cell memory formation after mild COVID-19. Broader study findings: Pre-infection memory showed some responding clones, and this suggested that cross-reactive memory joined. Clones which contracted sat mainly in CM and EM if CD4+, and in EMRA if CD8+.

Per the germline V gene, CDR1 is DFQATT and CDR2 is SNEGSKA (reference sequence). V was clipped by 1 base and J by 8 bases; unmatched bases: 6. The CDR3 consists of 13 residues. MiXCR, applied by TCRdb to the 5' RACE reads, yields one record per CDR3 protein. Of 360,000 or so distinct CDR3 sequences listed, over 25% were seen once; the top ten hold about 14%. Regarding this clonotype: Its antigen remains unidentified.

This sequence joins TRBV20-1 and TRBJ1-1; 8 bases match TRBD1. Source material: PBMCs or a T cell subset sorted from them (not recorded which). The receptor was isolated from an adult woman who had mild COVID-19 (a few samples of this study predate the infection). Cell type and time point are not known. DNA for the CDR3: TGCAGTGCTAGAGTCCCGGGGACAGGAGAAGCTTTCTTT. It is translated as CSARVPGTGEAFF.